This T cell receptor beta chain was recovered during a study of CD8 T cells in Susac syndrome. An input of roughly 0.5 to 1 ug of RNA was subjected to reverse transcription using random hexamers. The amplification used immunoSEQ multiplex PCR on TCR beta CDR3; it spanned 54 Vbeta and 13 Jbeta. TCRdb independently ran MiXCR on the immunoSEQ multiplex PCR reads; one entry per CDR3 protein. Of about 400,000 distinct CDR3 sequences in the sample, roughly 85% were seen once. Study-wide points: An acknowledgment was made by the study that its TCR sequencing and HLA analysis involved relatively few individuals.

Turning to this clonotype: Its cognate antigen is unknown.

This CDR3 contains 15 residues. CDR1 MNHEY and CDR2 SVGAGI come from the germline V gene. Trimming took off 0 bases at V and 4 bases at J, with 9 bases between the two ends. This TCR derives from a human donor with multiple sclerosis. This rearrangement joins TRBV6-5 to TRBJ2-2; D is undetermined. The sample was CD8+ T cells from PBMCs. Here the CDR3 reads CASSYSSEVTGELFF. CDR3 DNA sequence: TGTGCCAGCAGTTACTCCTCAGAAGTCACCGGGGAGCTGTTTTTT.